This T cell receptor (beta chain) was sequenced for a study of CD8 T cells in ankylosing spondylitis (dated by TCRdb to about 2017). Some background on the complete study: The study set out to find disease-linked TCR variants by profiling T cell receptor beta repertoires in ankylosing spondylitis patients and healthy donors. The whole study cohort included under 140 healthy donors and about two dozen ankylosing spondylitis patients. Peripheral blood samples were taken, and synovial fluid was additionally collected from ankylosing spondylitis patients.

The paper's findings and limits, for the study overall: Blood from ankylosing spondylitis patients appeared to be characterized by a TCR beta motif made up of fewer than ten highly homologous amino acid variants. According to the report, matched synovial fluid samples from ankylosing spondylitis patients were significantly enriched for the disease-linked clones. The disease-linked clones showed a CD8+ phenotype and occurred at relatively low frequencies in peripheral blood. Some motif variants had previously been reported in the synovial fluid and blood of reactive arthritis patients, which suggests shared mechanisms of disease initiation.

Reads for this sample came from an Illumina HiSeq 2500. Quantitative 5'-RACE with molecular barcodes was the method used to prepare the TCR beta libraries. For the original study's pipeline: A new computational method, built on a probabilistic model of VDJ rearrangement, was used to identify disease-linked TCR variants. The public reads were quality trimmed at Q25 with fastp and then assembled into clones with MiXCR by TCRdb, keeping productive beta chains. Identical CDR3 proteins give one entry, which carries the most common genes and DNA. These V and J calls are TCRdb output, not the study's own analysis. The sample table shows about 220,000 distinct CDR3 sequences, and about 7.3% are seen once. 13% to 15% of the sample lies in the top ten. This clonotype was counted at least ten times. Its antigen target is currently unknown. The sample holds no much larger clone one base away, and base qualities are not on file.

V lost 10 bases and J lost 0 bases, and the count of bases not matched to a germline gene is 14. Taken from the germline V gene, the CDR1 and CDR2 loops are MNHNS and SASEGT. From the cysteine up to the phenylalanine, the CDR3 has a length of 17 residues. This entry keeps only the CDR3 DNA: 51 bases, framed from base 1. The rearranged segments are TRBV6-1 and TRBJ2-2; 7 central nucleotides agree with TRBD1. The sample consisted of blood, either unsorted or a sorted T cell fraction (not recorded which). The source of this sequence is a male donor with ankylosing spondylitis. The DNA reads as follows: TGTGCCATTTCGACTCAGGGGGAACACGCGAACACCGGGGAGCTGTTTTTT. This codes for CAISTQGEHANTGELFF.